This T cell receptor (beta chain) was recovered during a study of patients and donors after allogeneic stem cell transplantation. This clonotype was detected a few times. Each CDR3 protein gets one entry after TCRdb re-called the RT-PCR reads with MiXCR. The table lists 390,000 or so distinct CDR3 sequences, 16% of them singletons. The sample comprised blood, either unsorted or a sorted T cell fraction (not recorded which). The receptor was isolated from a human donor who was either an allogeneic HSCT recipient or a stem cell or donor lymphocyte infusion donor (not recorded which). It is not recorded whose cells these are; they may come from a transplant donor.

CDR3 sequence reads: CASSFAEQGRNGDTEAFF. CDR3 DNA sequence: TGTGCCAGCAGCTTTGCGGAACAGGGAAGGAATGGGGACACTGAAGCTTTCTTT. J is TRBJ1-1 and V is TRBV12-1; TRBD1 is the table's D call and was not checked against the DNA. TRBV12-1 is deemed a pseudogene. The CDR3 sequence is 18 residues long.